This record looks at one TCR beta chain sequence and its context. As yet, its antigen is unknown. The data belong to a study of cytomegalovirus exposure and HLA in healthy donors. General study findings and limits: Apart from CMV serostatus, no immune exposure information was available. Later on, an analysis tied approximately 15,000 TCR beta sequences to HLA alleles at 0.05 false discovery rate. According to the study, about 180 TCR beta chains were cytomegalovirus-associated. Cytomegalovirus status, reportedly, was diagnosed with high specificity and sensitivity by the classifier.

The PCR used 60 Vbeta and 13 Jbeta primers. Profiled with immunoSEQ multiplex PCR; TCRdb holds only in-frame clones, not every one. Its table records roughly 53,000 clones. CDR3 length: 14 residues. V lost 0 bases to trimming and J lost 10 bases; unmatched junction nucleotides: 7. The germline V gene encodes CDR1 SGHRS and CDR2 YFSETQ. What was sequenced was PBMCs. The chain recombines TRBV5-1 with TRBJ1-1; 9 nucleotides match TRBD1. The clonotype originates from a female donor in good health and CMV-seronegative. In DNA form, the CDR3 reads TGCGCCAGCAGCTTGGGCTCCGACAGGGGGGGAGCTTTCTTT. Amino acids: CASSLGSDRGGAFF.